This T cell receptor beta chain was observed in a study of T cell responses to AZD1222 COVID-19 vaccine. General study points: Distributed over spike, vaccine-associated CD4 TCRs predominated at 160-218 and 743-854. Nearly half of spike-specific TCRs reportedly target unmutated variant regions.

Germline V gene data show CDR1 as GTSNPN and CDR2 as SVGIG (reference sequence). V lost 5 bases, J lost 5 bases, and 16 bases lay in between. CDR3 length equals 14 residues. As concerns this clone: Its antigen remains unknown.

Assay: immunoSEQ multiplex PCR; the TCRdb copy retains only in-frame clones and omits some. In all, the sample yields some 150,000 clones. The genes are TRBV30 and TRBJ1-5; D is undetermined. Sequenced material: peripheral blood. The receptor comes from an adult in good health. The CDR3 DNA follows: TGTGCCTGGGGTCCGATGGGAGGCGATCAGCCCCAGCATTTT. It is translated as CAWGPMGGDQPQHF.